This paragraph covers one T cell receptor (beta chain) sequence. Antigen specificity is unknown. This entry comes from a study of cytomegalovirus exposure and HLA in healthy donors. Trimming removed 3 bases from V and 1 base from J; junction bases left unmatched: 2. There are 14 residues in the CDR3. The germline V gene has CDR1 LNHDA and CDR2 SQIVND (reference sequence). The PCR was carried out with 60 Vbeta primers and 13 Jbeta primers. Here immunoSEQ multiplex PCR was the method, and the copy in TCRdb shows in-frame clones only, minus some. The sample contains under 200,000 clones, roughly three quarters of which appear only once. Overall study results and limits: The number of N-insertions in an Asian-associated ancestry cluster was reportedly below the 666-donor mean in a later analysis.

The chain links TRBV19 to TRBJ1-1; 7 bases align to TRBD1. The TCR comes from a male donor in good health and CMV-seropositive. Sequenced input: PBMCs. Here the CDR3 reads CASSIRDRNTEAFF. CDR3 bases: TGTGCCAGTAGTATCCGGGACAGGAACACTGAAGCTTTCTTT.